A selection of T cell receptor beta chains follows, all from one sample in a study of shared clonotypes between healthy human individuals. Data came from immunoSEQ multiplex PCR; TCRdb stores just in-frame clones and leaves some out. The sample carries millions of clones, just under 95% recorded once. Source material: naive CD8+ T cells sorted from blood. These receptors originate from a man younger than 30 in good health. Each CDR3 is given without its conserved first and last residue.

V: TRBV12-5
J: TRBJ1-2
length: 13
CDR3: ASGLGTGLNYGYT

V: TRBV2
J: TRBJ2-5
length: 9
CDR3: ASSDRETQY

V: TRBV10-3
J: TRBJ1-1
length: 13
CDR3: AISELGGRGTEAF

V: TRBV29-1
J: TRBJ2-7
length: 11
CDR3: SVLSGSSYEQY

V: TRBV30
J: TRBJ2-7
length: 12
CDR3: AWGGTSGPYEQY

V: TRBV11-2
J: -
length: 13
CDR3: ASSFGPADYYEQY

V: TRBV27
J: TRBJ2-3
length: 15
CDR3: ASSIPLAGGSTDTQY

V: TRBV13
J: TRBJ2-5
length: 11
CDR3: ASSPVGGETQY

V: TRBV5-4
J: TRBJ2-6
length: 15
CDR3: ASSLDTPVYGANVLT

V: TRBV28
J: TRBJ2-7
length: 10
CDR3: ASSSPGHEQY

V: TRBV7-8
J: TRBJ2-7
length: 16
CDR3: ASSSDPGLAGETGEQY

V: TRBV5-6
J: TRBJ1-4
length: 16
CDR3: ASSLVRGPYATNEKLF

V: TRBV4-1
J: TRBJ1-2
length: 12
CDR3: ASSQDKQGYGYT

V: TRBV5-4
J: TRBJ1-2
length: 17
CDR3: ASSLASRGALSGDYGYT

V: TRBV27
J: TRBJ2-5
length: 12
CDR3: ASSLGTRGETQY

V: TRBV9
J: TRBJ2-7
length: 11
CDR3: ASSLADSGEQY

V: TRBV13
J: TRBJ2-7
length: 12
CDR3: ASSLVGRAYEQY

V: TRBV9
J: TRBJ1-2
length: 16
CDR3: ASSARQGGNYAWYGYT

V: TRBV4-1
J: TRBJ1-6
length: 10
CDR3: ASSQVSSPLH

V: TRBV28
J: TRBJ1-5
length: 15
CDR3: ASTEGEGGSSVQPQH

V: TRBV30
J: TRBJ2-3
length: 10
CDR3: AESIGTDTQY

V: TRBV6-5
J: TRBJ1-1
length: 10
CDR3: ASSYGGSEAF

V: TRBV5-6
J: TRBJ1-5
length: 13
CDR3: ASSLATGGNQPQH

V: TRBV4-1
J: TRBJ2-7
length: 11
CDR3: ASSQQNNYEQY

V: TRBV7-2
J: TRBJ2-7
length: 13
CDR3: ASSAGTRGSYEQY

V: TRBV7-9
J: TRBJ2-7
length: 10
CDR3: ASSPGTYEQY

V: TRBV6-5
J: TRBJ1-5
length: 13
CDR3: ASSYSEGPNQPQH

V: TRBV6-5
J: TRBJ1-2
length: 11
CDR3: ASSYSTYYGYT

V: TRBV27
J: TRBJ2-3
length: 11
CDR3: ASSLSTWDTQY

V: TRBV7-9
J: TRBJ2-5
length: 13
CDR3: ASSLLASEEETQY

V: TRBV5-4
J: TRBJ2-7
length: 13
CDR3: ASSLGQGSSYEQY

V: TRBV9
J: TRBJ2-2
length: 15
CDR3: ASSDPGGAGLTGELF

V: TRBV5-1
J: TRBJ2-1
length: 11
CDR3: ASSTTGLNEQF

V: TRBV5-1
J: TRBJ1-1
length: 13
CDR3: ASSFRTENTVEAF

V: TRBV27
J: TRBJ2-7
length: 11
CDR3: ASSRGAPGEQY

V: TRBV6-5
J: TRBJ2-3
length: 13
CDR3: ASSYSMSSTDTQY

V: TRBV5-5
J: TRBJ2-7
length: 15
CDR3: ASSLEPGLGASYEQY

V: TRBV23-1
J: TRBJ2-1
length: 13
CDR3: ASSQLRAGGDEQF

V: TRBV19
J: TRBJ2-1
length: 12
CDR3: ASTRGLEHNEQF

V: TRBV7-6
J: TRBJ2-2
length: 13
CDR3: ASSFGGSNTGELF

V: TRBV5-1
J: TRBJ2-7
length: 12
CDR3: ASSLGDSTYEQY

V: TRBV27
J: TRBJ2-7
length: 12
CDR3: ASSAPGGRYEQY

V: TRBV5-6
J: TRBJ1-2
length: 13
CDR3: ASGDQGGAYYGYT

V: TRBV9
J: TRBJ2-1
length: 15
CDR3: ASSDGTSGGPYNEQF

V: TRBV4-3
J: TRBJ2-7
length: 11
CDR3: ASSQELSYEQY

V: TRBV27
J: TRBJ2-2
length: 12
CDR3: ASSLGLLGGELF

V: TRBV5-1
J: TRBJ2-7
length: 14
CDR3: ASSSDLSGIAYEQY

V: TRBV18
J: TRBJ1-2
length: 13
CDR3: ASSPMDSPFYGYT

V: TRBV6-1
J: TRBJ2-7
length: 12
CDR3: ASRFRGTTYEQY

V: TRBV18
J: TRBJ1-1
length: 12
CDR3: ASSEGGWNTEAF

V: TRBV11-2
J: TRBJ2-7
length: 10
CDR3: ASSPDNYEQY

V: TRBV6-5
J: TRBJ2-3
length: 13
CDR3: ASSIGTGVFDTQY